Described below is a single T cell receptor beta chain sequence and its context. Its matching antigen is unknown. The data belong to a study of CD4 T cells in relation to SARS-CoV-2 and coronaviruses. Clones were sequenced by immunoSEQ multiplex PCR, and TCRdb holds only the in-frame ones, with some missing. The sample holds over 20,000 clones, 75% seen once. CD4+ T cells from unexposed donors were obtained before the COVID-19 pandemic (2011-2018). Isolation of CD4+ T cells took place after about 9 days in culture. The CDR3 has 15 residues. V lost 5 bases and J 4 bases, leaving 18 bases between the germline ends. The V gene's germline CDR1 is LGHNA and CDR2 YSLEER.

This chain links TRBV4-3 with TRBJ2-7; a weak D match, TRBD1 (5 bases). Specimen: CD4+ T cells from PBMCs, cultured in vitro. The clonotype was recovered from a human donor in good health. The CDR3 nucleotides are TGCGCCAGCAGCAGACAGTACAGTCCGATTTACGAGCAGTACTTC. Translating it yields CASSRQYSPIYEQYF.